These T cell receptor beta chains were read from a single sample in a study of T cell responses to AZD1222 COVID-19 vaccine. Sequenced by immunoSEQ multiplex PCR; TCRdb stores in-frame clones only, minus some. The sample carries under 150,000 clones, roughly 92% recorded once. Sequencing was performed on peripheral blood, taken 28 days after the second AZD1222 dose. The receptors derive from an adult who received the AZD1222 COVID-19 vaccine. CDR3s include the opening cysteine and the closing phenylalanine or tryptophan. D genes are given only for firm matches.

CASSQEGTEAYGYTF	TGCGCCAGCAGCCAAGAGGGGACAGAGGCCTATGGCTACACCTTC	TRBJ1-2	TRBV4-1	TRBD1
CASHRDPTRVITFF	TGTGCCAGCCACCGGGACCCTACCCGGGTTATAACTTTCTTT	TRBJ1-1	TRBV6-5	NA
CASSSRGGEKLFF	TGTGCCAGCAGTTCCCGGGGCGGTGAAAAACTGTTTTTT	TRBJ1-4	TRBV27	NA
CATSRVVLGANSNQPQHF	TGTGCCACCAGCAGAGTCGTTCTGGGGGCGAATAGCAATCAGCCCCAGCATTTT	TRBJ1-5	TRBV15	NA
CASSHDKGPNQPQHF	TGTGCCAGCAGTCACGACAAGGGCCCCAATCAGCCCCAGCATTTT	TRBJ1-5	TRBV7-2	NA
CASSPTSGSFHNEQFF	TGTGCCAGCTCACCAACAAGCGGAAGCTTCCACAATGAGCAGTTCTTC	TRBJ2-1	TRBV18	NA
CASTPGGVREQFF	TGTGCCAGCACCCCCGGCGGGGTCAGAGAGCAGTTCTTC	TRBJ2-1	TRBV12-3/TRBV12-4	NA
CASSLANPSYEQYF	TGTGCCAGCAGCTTGGCCAACCCCAGCTACGAGCAGTACTTC	TRBJ2-7	TRBV5-6	NA
CASSEARGGTGEQYF	TGTGCCAGCAGTGAAGCGCGTGGGGGAACGGGCGAGCAGTACTTC	TRBJ2-7	TRBV2	NA
CASSPGRTSTDTQYF	TGTGCCAGCAGTCCGGGACGGACTAGCACAGATACGCAGTATTTT	TRBJ2-3	TRBV6-6	NA
CASRTSGTDTQYF	TGCGCCAGCAGGACTAGCGGCACAGATACGCAGTATTTT	TRBJ2-3	TRBV4-3	TRBD2